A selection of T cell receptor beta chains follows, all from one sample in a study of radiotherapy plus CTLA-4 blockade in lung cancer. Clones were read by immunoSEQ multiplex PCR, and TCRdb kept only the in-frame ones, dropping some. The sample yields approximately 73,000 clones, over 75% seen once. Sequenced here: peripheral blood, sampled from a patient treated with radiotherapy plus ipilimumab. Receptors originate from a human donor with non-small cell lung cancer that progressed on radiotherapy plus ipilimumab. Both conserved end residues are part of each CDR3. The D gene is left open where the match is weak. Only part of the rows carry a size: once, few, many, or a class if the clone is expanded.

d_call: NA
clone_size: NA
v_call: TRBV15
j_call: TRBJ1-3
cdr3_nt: TGTGCCACCAGCAGAGATTTGACAGGAGCCTTCTCTGGAAACACCATATATTTT
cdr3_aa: CATSRDLTGAFSGNTIYF

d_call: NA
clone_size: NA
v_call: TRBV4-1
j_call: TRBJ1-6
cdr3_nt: TGCGCCAGCAGCCCAGGACGGGAAAGCTCCTATAATTCACCCCTCCACTTT
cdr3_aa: CASSPGRESSYNSPLHF

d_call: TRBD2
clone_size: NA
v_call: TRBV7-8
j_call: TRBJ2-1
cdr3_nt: TGTGCCAGCAGCCTTAGACTAGCACCCAATGAGCAGTTCTTC
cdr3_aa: CASSLRLAPNEQFF

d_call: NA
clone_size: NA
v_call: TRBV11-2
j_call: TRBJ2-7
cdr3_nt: TGTGCCAGCAGCCCCCGGGACCTCTTCTACGAGCAGTACTTC
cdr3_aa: CASSPRDLFYEQYF

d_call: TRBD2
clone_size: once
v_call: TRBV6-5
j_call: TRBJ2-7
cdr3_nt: TGTGCCAGCAGTTACTCCTCTAGCGGTTCCTACGAGCAGTACTTC
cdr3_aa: CASSYSSSGSYEQYF

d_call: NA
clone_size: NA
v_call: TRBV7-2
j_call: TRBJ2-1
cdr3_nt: TGTGCCAGCAGCTTAGCGCCGGGCTACAATGAGCAGTTCTTC
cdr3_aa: CASSLAPGYNEQFF

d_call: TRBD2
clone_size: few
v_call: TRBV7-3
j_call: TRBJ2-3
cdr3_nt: TGTGCCAGCAGCTCCACCACTAGCGGGAGGCAAACAGATACGCAGTATTTT
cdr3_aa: CASSSTTSGRQTDTQYF

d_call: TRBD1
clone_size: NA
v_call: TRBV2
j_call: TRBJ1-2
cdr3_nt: TGTGCCAGCAGTGATGGGGGACAGGGGTTCTATGGCTACATCTTC
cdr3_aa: CASSDGGQGFYGYIF

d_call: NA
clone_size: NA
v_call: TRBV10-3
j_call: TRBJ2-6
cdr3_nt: TGTGCCATCAGTGACAGGGGGGCTGGGGCCAACGTCCTGACTTTC
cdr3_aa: CAISDRGAGANVLTF

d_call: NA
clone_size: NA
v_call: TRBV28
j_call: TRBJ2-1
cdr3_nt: TGTGCCAGCAGCGACGGGGATGAGCAGTTCTTC
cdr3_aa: CASSDGDEQFF

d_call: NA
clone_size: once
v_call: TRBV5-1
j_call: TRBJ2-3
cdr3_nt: TGCGCCAGCAGCCCGGGAGTTGGCACAGATACGCAGTATTTT
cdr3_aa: CASSPGVGTDTQYF

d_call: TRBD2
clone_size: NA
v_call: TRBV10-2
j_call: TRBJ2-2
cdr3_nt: TGCGCCAGCAGTGAGTCACAAAGCGGGAGTGGGGAGCTGTTTTTT
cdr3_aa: CASSESQSGSGELFF

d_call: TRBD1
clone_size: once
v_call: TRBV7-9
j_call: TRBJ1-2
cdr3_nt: TGTGCCAGCAGCCCCGAACGGACAGGGGGAAATGGCTACACCTTC
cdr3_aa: CASSPERTGGNGYTF

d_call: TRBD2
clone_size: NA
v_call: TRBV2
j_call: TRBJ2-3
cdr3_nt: TGTGCCAGCAGTCATACTGGACTAGCGACCAAGATCCTCCGCCCAGATACGCAGTATTTT
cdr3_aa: CASSHTGLATKILRPDTQYF

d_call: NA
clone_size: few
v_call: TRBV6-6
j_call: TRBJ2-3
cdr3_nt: TGTGCCAGCACCGGAACAGATACGCAGTATTTT
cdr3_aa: CASTGTDTQYF

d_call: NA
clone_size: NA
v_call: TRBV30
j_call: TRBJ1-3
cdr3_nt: TGTGCCTGGAGTGTACTGGGCGCTGGAAACACCATATATTTT
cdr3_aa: CAWSVLGAGNTIYF

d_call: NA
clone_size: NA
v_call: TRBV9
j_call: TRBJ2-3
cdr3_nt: TGTGCCAGCAGCGTAGACGCCGGAATCACAGATACGCAGTATTTT
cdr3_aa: CASSVDAGITDTQYF

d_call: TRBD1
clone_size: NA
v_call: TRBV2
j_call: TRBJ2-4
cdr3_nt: TGTGCCACAGGGGGCAGGGATCTTTCGAACATTCAGTACTTC
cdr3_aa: CATGGRDLSNIQYF